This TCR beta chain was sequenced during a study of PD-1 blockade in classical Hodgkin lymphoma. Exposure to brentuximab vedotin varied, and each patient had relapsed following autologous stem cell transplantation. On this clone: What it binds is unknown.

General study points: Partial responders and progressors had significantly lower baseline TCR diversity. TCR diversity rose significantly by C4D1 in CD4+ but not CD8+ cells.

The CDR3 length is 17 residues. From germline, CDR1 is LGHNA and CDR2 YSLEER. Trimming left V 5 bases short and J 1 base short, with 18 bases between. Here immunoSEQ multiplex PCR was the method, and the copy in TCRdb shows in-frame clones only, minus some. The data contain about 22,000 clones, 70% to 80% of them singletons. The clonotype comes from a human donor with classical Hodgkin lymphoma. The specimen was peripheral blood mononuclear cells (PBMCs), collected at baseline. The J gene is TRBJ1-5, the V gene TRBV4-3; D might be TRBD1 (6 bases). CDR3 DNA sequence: TGCGCCAGCAGCGCAAGTACAGGGAGTAGAAGCAATCAGCCCCAGCATTTT. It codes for CASSASTGSRSNQPQHF.